The 16 T cell receptor beta chains given below trace back to one sample, sequenced in a study of blood T cell repertoires in COVID-19. Clones were read by immunoSEQ multiplex PCR, and TCRdb kept only the in-frame ones, dropping some. The sample shows around 300,000 clones, about 90% of them seen only once. Sequencing used peripheral blood. The source of these receptors is a woman in her forties with COVID-19, enrolled during active disease.

The chain carries TRBV7-6 and TRBJ1-4; TRBD1 matches at 9 bases. The CDR3 totals 16 residues. Germline lookup yields CDR1 SGHVS and CDR2 FNYEAQ. The V gene end was trimmed by 4 bases and the J gene end by 5 bases; junction bases not matched to a gene: 8. The CDR3 DNA is TGTGCCAGCAGCTCCGGGACAGGGATTGGAAATGAAAAACTGTTTTTT. Its translation is CASSSGTGIGNEKLFF.

V and J are TRBV4-1 and TRBJ1-3, with a possible D match to TRBD1 (5 bases). Germline CDR1 reads MGHRA; CDR2 reads YSYEKL. The CDR3 runs 16 residues. V was cut by 4 bases and J by 8 bases, with 21 bases left in between. The CDR3 DNA is TGCGCCAGCAGCCGGGCTTTCGGCCAGGGCGAAGACACCATATATTTT. This sequence encodes CASSRAFGQGEDTIYF.

This clone was counted once. The chain has TRBV5-1 and TRBJ2-5; D may be TRBD1 (5 bases). The germline gives CDR1 SGHRS, CDR2 YFSETQ. This CDR3 has 14 residues. V was shortened by 8 bases and J by 5 bases, with 19 bases between the two germline ends. This CDR3 reads CASGPVGSGETQYF. The CDR3 coding sequence is TGCGCCAGTGGTCCGGTGGGTTCAGGGGAGACCCAGTACTTC.

This clone was detected a few times. The chain recombines TRBV5-1 with TRBJ1-1, with unresolved D. CDR3 length equals 12 residues. Germline-derived CDR1 and CDR2 are SGHRS and YFSETQ. The V end was cut by 4 bases, the J end by 8 bases, with 12 bases between. The CDR3 reads CASSRSGVEAFF. The CDR3 bases are TGCGCCAGCAGCCGCTCGGGTGTGGAAGCTTTCTTT.

This sequence joins TRBV5-4 and TRBJ2-7; 10 positions agree with TRBD2. Germline CDR1 is SGHNT and CDR2 is YYREEE (reference sequence). This CDR3 region has 15 residues. Trimming cost V 4 bases and J 0 bases; bases outside gene matches: 4. The CDR3 DNA follows: TGTGCCAGCAGCCTTAGCGGGAGGCCCTCCTACGAGCAGTACTTC. Its protein is CASSLSGRPSYEQYF.

This chain connects TRBV29-1 to TRBJ1-1; D unresolved. The V end lost 2 bases, the J end lost 3 bases, and 10 bases lay between the germline ends. The CDR3 loop spans 13 amino acids. Germline V lookup: CDR1 SQVTM, CDR2 ANQGSEA. This CDR3 reads CSVEINTDTEAFF. CDR3 nucleotide sequence: TGCAGCGTTGAAATTAACACCGACACTGAAGCTTTCTTT.

V usage is TRBV6-6 and J usage is TRBJ2-3; D might be TRBD2 (5 bases). The germline V gene has CDR1 MNHNY and CDR2 SVGAGI (reference sequence). Trimming pared 8 bases from V and 3 bases from J, leaving 15 bases between. This CDR3 is built from 14 residues. Here the CDR3 reads CASLQRAVTDTQYF. In DNA form, the CDR3 reads TGTGCCAGCCTACAGAGAGCGGTTACAGATACGCAGTATTTT.

The chain has TRBV4-3 and TRBJ2-2, with no clear D. The germline V gene has CDR1 LGHNA and CDR2 YSLEER. The CDR3 runs to 18 residues. Trimming cost V 0 bases and J 1 base, with 15 bases left between them. The CDR3 nucleotides read TGCGCCAGCAGCCAAGAAGTGTTGGCACCGCTGAACACCGGGGAGCTGTTTTTT. Residues: CASSQEVLAPLNTGELFF.

This clone was counted once. The V gene is TRBV5-1, the J gene TRBJ2-7; a possible D gene is TRBD1 (5 bases). Deletions cut 2 bases from V and 3 bases from J, with 12 bases between. The CDR3 extends over 14 amino acids. The germline V gene encodes CDR1 SGHRS and CDR2 YFSETQ. The CDR3 sequence: CASSFLQGDYEQYF. The CDR3 nucleotides read TGCGCCAGCAGCTTTTTGCAGGGCGACTACGAGCAGTACTTC.

V is TRBV6-2 or TRBV6-3 and J is TRBJ2-1, with 7 bases that match TRBD1. CDR3 length: 15 amino acids. The V gene's germline CDR1 is MNHEY and CDR2 SVGEGT. J gave up 1 base and V 2 bases, and 2 bases lay outside the gene matches. CDR3 in amino acids: CASSYLDRSYNEQFF. DNA of the CDR3: TGTGCCAGCAGTTACCTGGACAGGTCCTACAATGAGCAGTTCTTC.

This chain joins TRBV7-8 and TRBJ1-3, with D possibly matching TRBD1 (5 bases). V lost 6 bases, J lost 2 bases, and 11 bases lay in between. CDR1 is SGHVS, CDR2 FQNEAQ, per germline. The CDR3 has 14 residues. The CDR3 here is CASSSRAAGNTIYF. As DNA, the CDR3 is TGTGCCAGCAGTAGCAGGGCAGCTGGAAACACCATATATTTT.

The V and J genes are TRBV24-1 and TRBJ2-5; 9 nucleotides line up with TRBD2. With V trimmed by 6 bases and J by 0 bases, 10 bases remained unmatched. The germline CDR1 and CDR2 sequences are KGHDR and SFDVKD. This CDR3 is 17 amino acids long. CDR3 in DNA: TGTGCCACCAGTCCTAGCGGGGATTATGGGTACCAAGAGACCCAGTACTTC. This codes for CATSPSGDYGYQETQYF.

This chain joins TRBV5-1 and TRBJ2-7, with TRBD1 identical over 9 bases. The V segment lost 4 bases and the J segment 5 bases; nucleotides outside the gene matches: 19. The CDR3 is made up of 18 amino acids. Germline assignment: CDR1 SGHRS and CDR2 YFSETQ. In DNA, the CDR3 is TGCGCCAGCAGCGTAGTCCCTCCCGGGACAGGGAGTCCCCACGAGCAGTACTTC. Its translation is CASSVVPPGTGSPHEQYF.

The V call is TRBV24-1, the J call TRBJ2-1, with D possibly TRBD2 on 6 matching bases. CDR3 length: 15 amino acids. Germline V gene sequence: CDR1 KGHDR, CDR2 SFDVKD. V was trimmed by 5 bases and J by 1 base, leaving 11 bases between them. CDR3 DNA sequence: TGTGCCACCAGTGGGCTGGCGGGGTCCTACAATGAGCAGTTCTTC. This encodes CATSGLAGSYNEQFF.

The chain carries TRBV6-2 or TRBV6-3 and TRBJ1-4, with 7 bases fitting TRBD1. Germline loops: CDR1 MNHEY, CDR2 SVGEGT. The CDR3 totals 15 residues. With 2 bases clipped from V and 8 bases from J, the junction kept 8 bases outside the gene matches. The chain's CDR3 is CASSYVQGFGEKLFF. The CDR3 coding sequence is TGTGCCAGCAGTTACGTACAGGGGTTCGGGGAAAAACTGTTTTTT.

The J gene is TRBJ2-2, the V gene TRBV20-1; no definite D call. V was cut by 6 bases and J by 5 bases, with 13 bases left in between. The CDR3 extends over 13 amino acids. CDR1 and CDR2 (germline): DFQATT, SNEGSKA (reference sequence). CDR3: CSASRRITGELFF. CDR3 nucleotide sequence: TGCAGTGCGAGTCGGAGAATTACCGGGGAGCTGTTTTTT.